Sequencing of this T cell receptor beta chain was carried out in a study of patients and donors after allogeneic stem cell transplantation. TCRdb re-analysed the RT-PCR reads in MiXCR, keeping a single row per CDR3 protein. The sample has hundreds of thousands of distinct CDR3 sequences, 16% seen once. This clonotype was seen a handful of times. Sequenced input: blood, either unsorted or a sorted T cell fraction (not recorded which). The clonotype originates from a human donor who was either an allogeneic HSCT recipient or a stem cell or donor lymphocyte infusion donor (not recorded which). It is not recorded whose cells these are; they may come from a transplant donor.

CDR3 in amino acids: CASSLQFSTYNSPLHF. The CDR3, as DNA: TGCGCCAGCAGCTTGCAGTTTTCCACGTATAATTCACCCCTCCACTTT. V is TRBV5-1 and J is TRBJ1-6; D uncertain. The CDR3 length is 16 residues. The germline V and J ends were trimmed by 1 base and 4 bases, with 12 bases remaining between them. Germline lookup yields CDR1 SGHRS and CDR2 YFSETQ.